This T cell receptor beta chain emerged from a study of T cell repertoires in cytomegalovirus infection. From the reads, TCRdb called clonotypes with MiXCR, one entry per CDR3 protein. Here the sample spans about 310,000 distinct CDR3 sequences, roughly 15% being singletons. The germline gives CDR1 SGDLS, CDR2 YYNGEE. Deletions cut 2 bases from V and 0 bases from J, with 11 bases between. CDR3 size: 15 residues. Sequencing was carried out using PBMCs. The source of this sequence is a human donor in good health (CMV status not recorded). Some clones in this sample may be carry-over from other donors' samples. The chain links TRBV9 to TRBJ1-1; D might be TRBD1 (5 bases). CDR3: CASSVGSGLNTEAFF. The CDR3 coding sequence is TGTGCCAGCAGCGTTGGTTCAGGGTTGAACACTGAAGCTTTCTTT.